Below, 2 T cell receptor beta chains from the same sample are listed, as sequenced in a study of T-cell memory formation after mild COVID-19. One entry per CDR3 protein, called by TCRdb with MiXCR from the 5' RACE reads. The data show over 150,000 distinct CDR3 sequences, around 21% seen once. What was sequenced was PBMCs or a T cell subset sorted from them (not recorded which). These TCRs come from an adult woman who had mild COVID-19 (a few samples of this study predate the infection). Cell type and time point are not known.

This clonotype was seen a few times. The chain joins TRBV5-1 to TRBJ1-3; no reliable D call. Trimming stripped 0 bases from V and 0 bases from J, with 10 bases between. Germline CDR1 is SGHRS and CDR2 is YFSETQ. The CDR3 is 16 amino acids. The CDR3 loop reads CASSLAVVFSGNTIYF. For the CDR3, the DNA is TGCGCCAGCAGCTTGGCCGTGGTATTCTCTGGAAACACCATATATTTT.

This clonotype was recorded a few times. The V gene is TRBV5-6, the J gene TRBJ1-1, with a weak D call TRBD1 (6 bases). Per germline, CDR1 SGHDT and CDR2 YYEEEE. V lost 4 bases and J lost 3, with 10 bases in between. The CDR3 covers 13 residues. The CDR3 spells CASSQGQHTEAFF. CDR3 nucleotides: TGTGCCAGCAGCCAAGGACAGCACACTGAAGCTTTCTTT.